The entry below gives a single T cell receptor (beta chain) sequence along with its context. Clones were read by immunoSEQ multiplex PCR, and TCRdb kept only the in-frame ones, dropping some. The data show 8,000 to 11,000 clones, approximately 91% seen once. The germline CDR1 and CDR2 sequences are MNHEY and SMNVEV (reference sequence). This CDR3 spans 18 amino acids. Unmatched junction bases numbered 5, after V lost 1 base and J lost 0 bases. The data were taken from a study of control samples from healthy donors and cancer patients. The clonotype originates from a man between 60 and 70 years old with colorectal cancer. Sequencing used PBMCs. The rearrangement links TRBV27 to TRBJ2-1, with TRBD2 matching over 11 bases. The chain's CDR3 is CASSLLTSGDSSYNEQFF. CDR3 DNA sequence: TGTGCCAGCAGTTTATTGACTAGCGGGGACAGCTCCTACAATGAGCAGTTCTTC.